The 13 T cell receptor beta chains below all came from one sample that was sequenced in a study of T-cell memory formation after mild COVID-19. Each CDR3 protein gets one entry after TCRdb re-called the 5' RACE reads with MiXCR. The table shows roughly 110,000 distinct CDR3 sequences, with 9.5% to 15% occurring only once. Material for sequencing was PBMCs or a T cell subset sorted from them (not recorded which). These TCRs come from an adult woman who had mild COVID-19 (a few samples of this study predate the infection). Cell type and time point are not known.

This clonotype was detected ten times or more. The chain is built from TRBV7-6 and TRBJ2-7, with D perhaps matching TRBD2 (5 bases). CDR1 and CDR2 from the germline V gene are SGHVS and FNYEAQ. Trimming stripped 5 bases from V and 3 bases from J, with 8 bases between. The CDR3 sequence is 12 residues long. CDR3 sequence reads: CASSPSGYEQYF. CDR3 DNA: TGTGCCAGCAGCCCGAGCGGCTACGAGCAGTACTTC.

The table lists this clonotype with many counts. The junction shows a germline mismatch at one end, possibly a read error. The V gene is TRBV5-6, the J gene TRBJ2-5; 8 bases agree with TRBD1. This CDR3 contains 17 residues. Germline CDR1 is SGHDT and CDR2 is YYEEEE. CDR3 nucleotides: TGTGCCAGCAGGTTGGACAGGGCCCCGGTGTACCAAGAGACCCAGTACTTC. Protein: CASRLDRAPVYQETQYF.

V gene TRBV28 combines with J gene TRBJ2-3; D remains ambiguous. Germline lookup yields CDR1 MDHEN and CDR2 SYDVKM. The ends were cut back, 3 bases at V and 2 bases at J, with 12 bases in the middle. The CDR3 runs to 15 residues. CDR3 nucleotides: TGTGCCAGCAGTTTGACACCTATCGCCACAGATACGCAGTATTTT. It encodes CASSLTPIATDTQYF.

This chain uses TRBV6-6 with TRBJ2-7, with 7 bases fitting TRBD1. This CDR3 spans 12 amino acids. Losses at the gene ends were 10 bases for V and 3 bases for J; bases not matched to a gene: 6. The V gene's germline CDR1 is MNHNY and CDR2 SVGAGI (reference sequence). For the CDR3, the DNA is TGTGCCACTCGACAGGGCGGCTACGAGCAGTACTTC. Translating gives CATRQGGYEQYF.

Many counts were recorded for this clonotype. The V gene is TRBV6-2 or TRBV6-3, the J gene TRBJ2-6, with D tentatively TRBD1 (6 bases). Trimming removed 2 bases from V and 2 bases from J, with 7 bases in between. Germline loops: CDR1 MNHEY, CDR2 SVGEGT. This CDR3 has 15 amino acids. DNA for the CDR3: TGTGCCAGCAGTTACCAGGGGACTGGGGCCAACGTCCTGACTTTC. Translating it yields CASSYQGTGANVLTF.

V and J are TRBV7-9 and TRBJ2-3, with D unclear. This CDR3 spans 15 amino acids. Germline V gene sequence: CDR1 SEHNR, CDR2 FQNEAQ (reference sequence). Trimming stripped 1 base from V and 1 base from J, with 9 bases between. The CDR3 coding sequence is TGTGCCAGCAGCTTAGGGATTCTAGGCACAGATACGCAGTATTTT. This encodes CASSLGILGTDTQYF.

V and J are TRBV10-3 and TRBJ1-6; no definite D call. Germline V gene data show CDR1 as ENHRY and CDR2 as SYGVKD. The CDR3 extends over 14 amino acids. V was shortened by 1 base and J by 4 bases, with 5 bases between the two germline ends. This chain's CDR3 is CAISELVYNSPLHF. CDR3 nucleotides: TGTGCCATCAGTGAGTTGGTGTATAATTCACCCCTCCACTTT.

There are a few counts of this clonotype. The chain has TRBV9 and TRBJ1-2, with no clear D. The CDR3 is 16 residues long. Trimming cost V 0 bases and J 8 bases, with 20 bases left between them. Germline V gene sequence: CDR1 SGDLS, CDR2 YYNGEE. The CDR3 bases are TGTGCCAGCAGCGTAGCTGATGGCCCGGTAATAAAGGGCTACACCTTC. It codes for CASSVADGPVIKGYTF.

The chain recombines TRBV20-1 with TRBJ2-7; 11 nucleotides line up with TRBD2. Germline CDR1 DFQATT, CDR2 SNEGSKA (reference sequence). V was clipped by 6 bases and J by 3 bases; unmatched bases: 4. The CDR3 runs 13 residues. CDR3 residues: CSAVGTSGYEQYF. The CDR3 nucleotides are TGCAGTGCCGTCGGGACTAGCGGCTACGAGCAGTACTTC.

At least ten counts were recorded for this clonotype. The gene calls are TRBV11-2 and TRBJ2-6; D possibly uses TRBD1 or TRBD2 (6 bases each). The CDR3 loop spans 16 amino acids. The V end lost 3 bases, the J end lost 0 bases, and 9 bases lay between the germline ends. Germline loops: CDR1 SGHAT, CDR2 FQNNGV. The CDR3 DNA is TGTGCCAGCAGCTTGGGGGGCTTCTCTGGGGCCAACGTCCTGACTTTC. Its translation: CASSLGGFSGANVLTF.

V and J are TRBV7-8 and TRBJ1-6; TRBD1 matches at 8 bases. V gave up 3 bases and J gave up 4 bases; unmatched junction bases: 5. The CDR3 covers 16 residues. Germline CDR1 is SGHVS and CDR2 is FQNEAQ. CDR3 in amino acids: CASSLARTGYNSPLHF. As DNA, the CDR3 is TGTGCCAGCAGCTTGGCACGGACAGGGTATAATTCACCCCTCCACTTT.

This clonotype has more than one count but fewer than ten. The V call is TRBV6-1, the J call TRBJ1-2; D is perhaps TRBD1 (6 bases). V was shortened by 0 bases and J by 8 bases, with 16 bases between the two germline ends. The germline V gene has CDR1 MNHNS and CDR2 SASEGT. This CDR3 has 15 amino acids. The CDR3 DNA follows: TGTGCCAGCAGTGAAGCGACAGGTGTAAGTCCCGGCTACACCTTC. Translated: CASSEATGVSPGYTF.

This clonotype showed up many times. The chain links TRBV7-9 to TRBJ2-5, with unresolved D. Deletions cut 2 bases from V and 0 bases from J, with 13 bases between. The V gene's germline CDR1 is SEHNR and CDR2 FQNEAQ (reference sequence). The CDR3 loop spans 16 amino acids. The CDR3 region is CASSLRGLGYQETQYF. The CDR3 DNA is TGTGCCAGCAGCTTAAGAGGATTGGGGTACCAAGAGACCCAGTACTTC.